The present T cell receptor (beta chain) was sequenced within a study of breast tumors, draining lymph nodes, adjacent tissues. One entry per CDR3 protein, called by TCRdb with MiXCR from the multiplex PCR reads. This sample yields 250,000 or so distinct CDR3 sequences, of which around 30% are seen a single time; more than 0.85% belongs to the top ten. General study points: Tumor and nontumor repertoires were significantly more similar in luminal-like than in basal-like breast cancer. Findings are consistent with lymph node origin and intratumoral expansion of most tumor T cells. Tumor repertoires ranked between lymph nodes and nontumor tissue in diversity, with V and J gene preferences. That most tumor T cells come from lymph nodes remained unproven.

This clonotype occurred many times. Antigen: not known. Axillary draining lymph nodes of breast cancer patients supplied the node samples. The V gene end was trimmed by 0 bases and the J gene end by 7 bases; junction bases not matched to a gene: 5. This CDR3 comprises 15 residues. Germline lookup yields CDR1 DFQATT and CDR2 SNEGSKA (reference sequence). Sequenced sample: axillary lymph node tissue. The sequence was collected from a female donor with breast cancer. Some clones in this sample may be carry-over from other donors' samples. The chain combines TRBV20-1 with TRBJ2-5; 13 bases agree with TRBD2. Here the CDR3 DNA reads TGCAGTGCTAGAGATCTCGGACTAGCGGGAGCGACCCAGTACTTC. Protein: CSARDLGLAGATQYF.